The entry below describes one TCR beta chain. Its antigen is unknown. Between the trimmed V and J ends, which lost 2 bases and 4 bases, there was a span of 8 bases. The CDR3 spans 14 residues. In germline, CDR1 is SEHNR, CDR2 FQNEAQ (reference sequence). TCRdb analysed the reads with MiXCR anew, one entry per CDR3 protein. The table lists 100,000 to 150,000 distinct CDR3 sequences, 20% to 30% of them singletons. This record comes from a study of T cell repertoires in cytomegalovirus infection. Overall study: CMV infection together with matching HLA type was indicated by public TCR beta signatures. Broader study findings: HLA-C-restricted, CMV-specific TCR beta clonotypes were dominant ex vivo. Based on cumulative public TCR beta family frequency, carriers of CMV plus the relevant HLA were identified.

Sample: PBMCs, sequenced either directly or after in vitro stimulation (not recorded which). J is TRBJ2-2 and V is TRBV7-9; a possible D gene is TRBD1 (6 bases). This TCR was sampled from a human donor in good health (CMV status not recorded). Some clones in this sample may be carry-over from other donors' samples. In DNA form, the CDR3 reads TGTGCCAGCAGCTTAACAGGGCTCACCGGGGAGCTGTTTTTT. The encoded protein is CASSLTGLTGELFF.